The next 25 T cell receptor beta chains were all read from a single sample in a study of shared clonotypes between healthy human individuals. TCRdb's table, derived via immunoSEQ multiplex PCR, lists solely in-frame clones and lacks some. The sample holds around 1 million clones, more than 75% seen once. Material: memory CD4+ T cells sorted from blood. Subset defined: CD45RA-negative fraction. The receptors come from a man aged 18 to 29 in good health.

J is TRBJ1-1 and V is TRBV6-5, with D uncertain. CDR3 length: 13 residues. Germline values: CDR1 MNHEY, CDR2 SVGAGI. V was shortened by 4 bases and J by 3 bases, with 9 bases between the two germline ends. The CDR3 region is CASSSGSDTEAFF. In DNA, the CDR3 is TGTGCCAGCAGTTCGGGGTCGGACACTGAAGCTTTCTTT.

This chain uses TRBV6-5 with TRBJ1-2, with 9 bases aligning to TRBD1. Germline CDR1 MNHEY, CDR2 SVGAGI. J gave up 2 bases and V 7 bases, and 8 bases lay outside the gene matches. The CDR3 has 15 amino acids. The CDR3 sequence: CASTRGQGLNYGYTF. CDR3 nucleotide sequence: TGTGCCAGCACCAGGGGACAGGGCTTGAACTATGGCTACACCTTC.

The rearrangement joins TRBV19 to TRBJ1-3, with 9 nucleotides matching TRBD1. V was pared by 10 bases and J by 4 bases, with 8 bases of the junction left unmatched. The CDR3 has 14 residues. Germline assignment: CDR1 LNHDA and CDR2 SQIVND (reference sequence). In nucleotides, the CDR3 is TGTGCCACCTCCGGGACAGGGAGGGGAAACACCATATATTTT. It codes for CATSGTGRGNTIYF.

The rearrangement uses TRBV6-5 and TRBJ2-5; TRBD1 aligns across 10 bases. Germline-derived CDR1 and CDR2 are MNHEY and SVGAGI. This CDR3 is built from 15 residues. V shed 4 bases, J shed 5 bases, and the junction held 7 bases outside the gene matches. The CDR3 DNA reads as TGTGCCAGCAGTTCTCGAGACAGGGGGCGGGAGACCCAGTACTTC. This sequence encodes CASSSRDRGRETQYF.

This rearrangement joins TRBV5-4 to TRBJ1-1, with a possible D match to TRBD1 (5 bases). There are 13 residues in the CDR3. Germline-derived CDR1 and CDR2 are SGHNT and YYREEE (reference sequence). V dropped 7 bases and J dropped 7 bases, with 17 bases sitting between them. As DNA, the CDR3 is TGTGCCAGCCTGAGGAATTTAGACAGTGAAGCTTTCTTT. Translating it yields CASLRNLDSEAFF.

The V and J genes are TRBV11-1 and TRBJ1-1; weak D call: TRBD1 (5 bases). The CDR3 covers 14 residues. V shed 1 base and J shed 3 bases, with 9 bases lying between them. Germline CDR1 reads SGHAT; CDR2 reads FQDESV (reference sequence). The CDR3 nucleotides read TGTGCCAGCAGCTTAGAGGGGACGGACACTGAAGCTTTCTTT. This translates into CASSLEGTDTEAFF.

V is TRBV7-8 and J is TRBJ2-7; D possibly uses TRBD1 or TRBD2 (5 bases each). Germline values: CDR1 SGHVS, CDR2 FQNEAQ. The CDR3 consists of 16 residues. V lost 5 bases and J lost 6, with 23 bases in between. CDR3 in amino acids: CASSPPGTQTGSEQYF. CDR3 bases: TGTGCCAGCAGCCCCCCCGGGACCCAAACGGGATCCGAGCAGTACTTC. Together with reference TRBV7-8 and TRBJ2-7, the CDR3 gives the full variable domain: GAGVSQSPRYKVAKRGQDVALRCDPISGHVSLFWYQQALGQGPEFLTYFQNEAQLDKSGLPSDRFFAERPEGSVSTLKIQRTQQEDSAVYLCASSPPGTQTGSEQYFGPGTRLTVT.

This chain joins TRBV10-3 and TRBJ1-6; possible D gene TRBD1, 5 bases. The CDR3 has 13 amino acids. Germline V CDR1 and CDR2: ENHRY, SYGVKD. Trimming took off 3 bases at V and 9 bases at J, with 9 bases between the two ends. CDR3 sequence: CAISEGAGSPLHF. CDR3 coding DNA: TGTGCCATCAGTGAAGGGGCGGGTTCACCCCTCCACTTT.

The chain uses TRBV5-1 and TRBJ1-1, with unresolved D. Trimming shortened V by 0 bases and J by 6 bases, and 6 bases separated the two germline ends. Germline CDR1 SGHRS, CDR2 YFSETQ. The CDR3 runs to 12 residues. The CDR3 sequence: CASSLEGPEAFF. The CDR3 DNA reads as TGCGCCAGCAGCTTGGAAGGCCCTGAAGCTTTCTTT. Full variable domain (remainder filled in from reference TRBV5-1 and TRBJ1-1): KAGVTQTPRYLIKTRGQQVTLSCSPISGHRSVSWYQQTPGQGLQFLFEYFSETQRNKGNFPGRFSGRQFSNSRSEMNVSTLELGDSALYLCASSLEGPEAFFGQGTRLTVV.

This CDR3 is CATRSFGENIQYF. The CDR3 nucleotides read TGTGCCACTCGGTCTTTTGGGGAAAACATTCAGTACTTC. The chain is built from TRBV10-3 and TRBJ2-4; D gene unclear. From germline, CDR1 is ENHRY and CDR2 SYGVKD. V was clipped by 10 bases and J by 5 bases, with 15 bases between them. This CDR3 has 13 amino acids.

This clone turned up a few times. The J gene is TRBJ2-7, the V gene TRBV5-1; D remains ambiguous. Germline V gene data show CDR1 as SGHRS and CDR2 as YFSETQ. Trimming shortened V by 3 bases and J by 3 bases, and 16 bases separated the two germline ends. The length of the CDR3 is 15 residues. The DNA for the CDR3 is TGCGCCAGCAGCTCGAACTTCCGGGCAAACTACGAGCAGTACTTC. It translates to CASSSNFRANYEQYF.

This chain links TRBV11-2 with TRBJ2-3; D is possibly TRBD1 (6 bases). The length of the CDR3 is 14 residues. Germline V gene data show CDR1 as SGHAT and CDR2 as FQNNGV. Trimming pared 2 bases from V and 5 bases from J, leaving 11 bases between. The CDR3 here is CASSLSQGLDTQYF. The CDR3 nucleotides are TGTGCCAGCAGCTTATCACAGGGATTAGATACGCAGTATTTT. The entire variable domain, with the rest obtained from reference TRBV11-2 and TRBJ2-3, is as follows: EAGVAQSPRYKIIEKRQSVAFWCNPISGHATLYWYQQILGQGPKLLIQFQNNGVVDDSQLPKDRFSAERLKGVDSTLKIQPAKLEDSAVYLCASSLSQGLDTQYFGPGTRLTVL.

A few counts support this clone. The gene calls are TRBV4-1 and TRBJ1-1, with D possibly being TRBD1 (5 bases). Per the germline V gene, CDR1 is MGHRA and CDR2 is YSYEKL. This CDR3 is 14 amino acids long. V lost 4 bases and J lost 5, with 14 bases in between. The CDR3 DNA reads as TGCGCCAGCAGCCTATCAGGGAGGGAGACTGAAGCTTTCTTT. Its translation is CASSLSGRETEAFF.

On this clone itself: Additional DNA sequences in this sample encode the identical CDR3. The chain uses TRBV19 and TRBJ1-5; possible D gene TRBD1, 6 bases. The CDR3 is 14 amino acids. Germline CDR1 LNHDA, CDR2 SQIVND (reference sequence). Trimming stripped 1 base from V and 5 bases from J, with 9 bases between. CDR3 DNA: TGTGCCAGTAGTATAGGTCAGGGGCATCAGCCCCAGCATTTT. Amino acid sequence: CASSIGQGHQPQHF.

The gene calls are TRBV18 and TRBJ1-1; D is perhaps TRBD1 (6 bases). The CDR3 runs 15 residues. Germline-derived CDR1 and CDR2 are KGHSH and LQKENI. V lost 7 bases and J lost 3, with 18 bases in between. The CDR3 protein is CASFQTPGVDTEAFF. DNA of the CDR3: TGTGCCAGCTTCCAGACCCCAGGGGTAGACACTGAAGCTTTCTTT.

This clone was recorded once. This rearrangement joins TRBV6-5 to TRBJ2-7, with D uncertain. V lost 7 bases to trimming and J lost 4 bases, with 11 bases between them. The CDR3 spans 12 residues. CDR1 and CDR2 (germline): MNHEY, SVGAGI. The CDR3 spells CASTDPKYEQYF. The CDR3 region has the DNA TGTGCCAGCACCGACCCGAAGTACGAGCAGTACTTC.

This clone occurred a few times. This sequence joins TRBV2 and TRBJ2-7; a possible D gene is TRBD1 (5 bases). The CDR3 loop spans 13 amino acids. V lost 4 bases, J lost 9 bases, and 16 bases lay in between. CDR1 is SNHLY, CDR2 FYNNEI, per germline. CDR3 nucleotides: TGTGCCAGCAGTGGCCAGGGTCTCCTGGGGCAGTACTTC. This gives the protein CASSGQGLLGQYF.

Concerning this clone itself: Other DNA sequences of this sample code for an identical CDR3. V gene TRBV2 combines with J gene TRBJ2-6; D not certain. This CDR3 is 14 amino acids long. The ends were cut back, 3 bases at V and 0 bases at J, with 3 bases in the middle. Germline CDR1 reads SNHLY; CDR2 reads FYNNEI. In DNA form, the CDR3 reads TGTGCCAGCAGTGAGAGCTCTGGGGCCAACGTCCTGACTTTC. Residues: CASSESSGANVLTF.

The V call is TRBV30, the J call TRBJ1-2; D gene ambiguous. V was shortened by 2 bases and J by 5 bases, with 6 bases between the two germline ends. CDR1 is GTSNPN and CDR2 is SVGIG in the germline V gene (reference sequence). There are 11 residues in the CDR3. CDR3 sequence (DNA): TGTGCCTGGAGTAGATTGTATGGCTACACCTTC. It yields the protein CAWSRLYGYTF.

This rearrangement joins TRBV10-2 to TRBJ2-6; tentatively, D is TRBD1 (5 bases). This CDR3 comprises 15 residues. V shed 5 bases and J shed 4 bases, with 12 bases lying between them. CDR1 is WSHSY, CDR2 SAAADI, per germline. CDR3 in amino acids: CASSPTGLGANVLTF. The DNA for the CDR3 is TGCGCCAGCAGTCCCACAGGTTTGGGGGCCAACGTCCTGACTTTC.

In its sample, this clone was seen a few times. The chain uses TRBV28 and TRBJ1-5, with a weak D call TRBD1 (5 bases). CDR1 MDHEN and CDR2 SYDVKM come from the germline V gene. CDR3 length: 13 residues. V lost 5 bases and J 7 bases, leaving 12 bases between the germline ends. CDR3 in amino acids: CASSQGVGQPQHF. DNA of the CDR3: TGTGCCAGCAGTCAAGGGGTAGGGCAGCCCCAGCATTTT.

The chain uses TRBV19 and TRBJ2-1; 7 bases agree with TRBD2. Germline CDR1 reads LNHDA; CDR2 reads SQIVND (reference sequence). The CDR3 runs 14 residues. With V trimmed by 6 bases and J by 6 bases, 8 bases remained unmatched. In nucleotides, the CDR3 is TGTGCCAGTAGGTCGTCGGGAGGTCGCAATGAGCAGTTCTTC. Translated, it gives CASRSSGGRNEQFF.

The CDR3 here is CASSPGLAVTDTQYF. Written as DNA, the CDR3 is TGTGCCAGCAGCCCGGGACTAGCGGTCACAGATACGCAGTATTTT. The chain joins TRBV5-4 to TRBJ2-3; 11 bases are a match to TRBD2. Germline V gene lookup returns CDR1 SGHNT and CDR2 YYREEE (reference sequence). The CDR3 covers 15 residues. V lost 4 bases, J lost 2 bases, and 3 bases stayed unmatched.

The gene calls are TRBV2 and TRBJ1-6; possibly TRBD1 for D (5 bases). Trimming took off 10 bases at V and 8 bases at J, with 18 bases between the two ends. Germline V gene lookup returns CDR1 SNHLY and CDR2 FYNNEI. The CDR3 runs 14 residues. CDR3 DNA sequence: TGTGCCACTCTCCCGGGACCTTTTTATTCACCCCTCCACTTT. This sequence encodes CATLPGPFYSPLHF.

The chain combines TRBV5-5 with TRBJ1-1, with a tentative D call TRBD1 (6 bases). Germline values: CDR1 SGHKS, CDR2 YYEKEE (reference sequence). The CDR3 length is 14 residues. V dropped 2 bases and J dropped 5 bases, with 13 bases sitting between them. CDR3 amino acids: CASSFTDRTTEAFF. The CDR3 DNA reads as TGTGCCAGCAGCTTTACGGACAGAACTACTGAAGCTTTCTTT.